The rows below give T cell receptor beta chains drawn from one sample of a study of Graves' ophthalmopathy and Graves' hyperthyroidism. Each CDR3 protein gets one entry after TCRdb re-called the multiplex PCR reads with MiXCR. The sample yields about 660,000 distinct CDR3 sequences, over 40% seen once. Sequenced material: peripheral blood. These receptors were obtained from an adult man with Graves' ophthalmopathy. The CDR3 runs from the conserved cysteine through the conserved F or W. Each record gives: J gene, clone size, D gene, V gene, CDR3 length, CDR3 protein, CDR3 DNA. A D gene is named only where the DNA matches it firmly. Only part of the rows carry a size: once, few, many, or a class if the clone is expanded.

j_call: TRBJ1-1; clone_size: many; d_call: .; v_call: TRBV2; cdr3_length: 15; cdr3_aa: CASSEGTRMNTEAFF; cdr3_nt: TGTGCCAGCAGTGAAGGCACAAGAATGAACACTGAAGCTTTCTTT
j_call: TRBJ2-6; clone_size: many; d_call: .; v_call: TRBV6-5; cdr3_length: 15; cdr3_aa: CASRNLAAGANVLTF; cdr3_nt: TGTGCCAGCAGAAACCTAGCAGCTGGGGCCAACGTCCTGACTTTC
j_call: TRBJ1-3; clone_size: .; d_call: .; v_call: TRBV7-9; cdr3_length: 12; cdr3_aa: CASSPVSNTIYF; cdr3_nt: TGTGCCAGCAGTCCAGTGAGTAACACCATATATTTT
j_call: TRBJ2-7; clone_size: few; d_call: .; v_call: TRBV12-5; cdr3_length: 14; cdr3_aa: CASSYEGLAYEQYF; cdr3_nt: TGTGCCAGCAGTTACGAAGGCCTGGCCTACGAGCAGTACTTC
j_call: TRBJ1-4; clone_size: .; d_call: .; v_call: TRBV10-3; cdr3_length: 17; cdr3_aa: CASSYSVQSATNEKLFF; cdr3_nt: TGTGCCAGCAGTTACTCGGTGCAGTCAGCAACTAATGAAAAACTGTTTTTT
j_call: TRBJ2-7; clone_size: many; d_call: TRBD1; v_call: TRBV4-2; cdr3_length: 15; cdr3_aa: CASSQEGQGIYEQYF; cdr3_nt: TGTGCCAGCAGCCAAGAGGGACAGGGTATCTACGAGCAGTACTTC
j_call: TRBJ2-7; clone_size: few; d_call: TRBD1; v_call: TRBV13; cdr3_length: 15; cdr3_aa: CASSFHRGVRYEQYF; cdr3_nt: TGTGCCAGCAGCTTCCACAGGGGGGTGAGGTACGAGCAGTACTTC
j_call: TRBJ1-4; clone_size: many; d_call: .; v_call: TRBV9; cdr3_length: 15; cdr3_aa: CASSVQGRLSEKLFF; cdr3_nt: TGTGCCAGCAGCGTACAGGGGAGATTGAGTGAAAAACTGTTTTTT
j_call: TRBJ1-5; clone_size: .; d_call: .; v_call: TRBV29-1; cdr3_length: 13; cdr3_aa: CSVAGGCNQPQHF; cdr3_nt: TGCAGCGTTGCCGGAGGGTGCAATCAGCCCCAGCATTTT
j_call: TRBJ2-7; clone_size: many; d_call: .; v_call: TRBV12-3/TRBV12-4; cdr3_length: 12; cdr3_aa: CAIGDRRHEQYF; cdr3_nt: TGTGCCATAGGAGACAGACGCCACGAGCAGTACTTC
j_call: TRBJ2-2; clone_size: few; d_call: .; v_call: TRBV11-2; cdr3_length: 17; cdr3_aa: CASSLALSWSRGGELFF; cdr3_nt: TGTGCCAGCAGCTTAGCTCTTTCCTGGTCACGTGGCGGGGAGCTGTTTTTT
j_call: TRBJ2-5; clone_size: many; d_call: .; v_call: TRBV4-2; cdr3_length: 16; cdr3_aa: CASSQEGDAIQETQYF; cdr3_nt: TGTGCCAGCAGCCAAGAAGGTGACGCCATCCAAGAGACCCAGTACTTC
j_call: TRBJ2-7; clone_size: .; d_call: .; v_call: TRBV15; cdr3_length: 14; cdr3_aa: CATSRDRGVYEQYF; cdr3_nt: TGTGCCACCAGCAGAGACAGGGGAGTCTACGAGCAGTACTTC
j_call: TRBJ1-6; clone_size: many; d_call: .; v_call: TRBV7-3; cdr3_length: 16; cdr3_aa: CASSLMGPELNSPLHF; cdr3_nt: TGTGCCAGCAGCTTAATGGGTCCAGAACTCAATTCACCCCTCCACTTT
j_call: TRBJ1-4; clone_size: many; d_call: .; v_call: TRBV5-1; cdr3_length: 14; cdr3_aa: CASSRFGANEKLFF; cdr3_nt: TGCGCCAGCAGTAGATTCGGGGCTAATGAAAAACTGTTTTTT
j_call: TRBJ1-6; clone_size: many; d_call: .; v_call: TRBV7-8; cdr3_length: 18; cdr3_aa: CASSLGRDGKRDNSPLHF; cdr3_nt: TGTGCCAGCAGCTTAGGAAGGGACGGCAAAAGGGATAATTCACCCCTCCACTTT
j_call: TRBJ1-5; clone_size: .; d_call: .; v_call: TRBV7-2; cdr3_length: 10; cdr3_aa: CASSWATEHF; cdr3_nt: TGTGCCAGCAGCTGGGCAACCGAGCATTTT
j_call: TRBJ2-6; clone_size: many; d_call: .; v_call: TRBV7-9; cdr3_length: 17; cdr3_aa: CASSRTDRHSGANVLTF; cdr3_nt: TGTGCCAGCAGCCGAACTGACAGGCACTCTGGGGCCAACGTCCTGACTTTC
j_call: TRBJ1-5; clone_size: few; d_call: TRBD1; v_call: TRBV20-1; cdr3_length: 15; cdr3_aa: CSATLTGTSNQPQHF; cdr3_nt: TGCAGTGCTACACTGACAGGGACTAGCAATCAGCCCCAGCATTTT
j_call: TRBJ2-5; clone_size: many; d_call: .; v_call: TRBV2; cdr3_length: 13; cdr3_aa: CASKGLALETQYF; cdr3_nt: TGTGCCAGCAAAGGTCTAGCCCTGGAGACCCAGTACTTC
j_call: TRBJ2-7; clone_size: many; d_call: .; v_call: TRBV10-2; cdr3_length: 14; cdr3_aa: CASSVDTTSYEQYF; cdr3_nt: TGCGCCAGCAGTGTGGACACAACCTCCTACGAGCAGTACTTC
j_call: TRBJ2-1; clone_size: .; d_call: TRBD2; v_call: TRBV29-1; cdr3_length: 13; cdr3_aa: CSAGLAGANEQFF; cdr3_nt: TGCAGCGCTGGACTAGCGGGAGCCAATGAGCAGTTCTTC
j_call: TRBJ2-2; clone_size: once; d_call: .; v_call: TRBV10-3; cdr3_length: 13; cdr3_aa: CAINRADTGELFF; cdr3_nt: TGTGCCATCAACAGGGCGGACACCGGGGAGCTGTTTTTT
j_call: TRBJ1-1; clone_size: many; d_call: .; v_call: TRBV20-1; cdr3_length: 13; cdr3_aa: CSARVRSDTEAFF; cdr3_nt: TGCAGTGCTAGAGTTAGGTCAGACACTGAAGCTTTCTTT
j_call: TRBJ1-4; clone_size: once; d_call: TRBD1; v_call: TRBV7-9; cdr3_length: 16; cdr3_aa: CASSLAADRGVEKLFF; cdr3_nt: TGTGCCAGCAGCTTAGCGGCAGACAGGGGGGTTGAAAAACTGTTTTTT
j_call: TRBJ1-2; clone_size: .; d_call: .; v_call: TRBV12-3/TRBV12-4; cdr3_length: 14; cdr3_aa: CASRIFDRNYGYTF; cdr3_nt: TGTGCCAGCAGAATATTCGACAGGAACTATGGCTACACCTTC
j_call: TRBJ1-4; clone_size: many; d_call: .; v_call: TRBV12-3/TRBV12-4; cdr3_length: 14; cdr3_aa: CASSSDGGNEKLFF; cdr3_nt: TGTGCCAGCAGTTCGGACGGGGGGAATGAAAAACTGTTTTTT
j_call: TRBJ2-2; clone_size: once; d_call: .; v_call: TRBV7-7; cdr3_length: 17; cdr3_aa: CASGLVPGTLNTGELFF; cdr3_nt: TGTGCTAGTGGTTTGGTACCCGGGACACTGAACACCGGGGAGCTGTTTTTT
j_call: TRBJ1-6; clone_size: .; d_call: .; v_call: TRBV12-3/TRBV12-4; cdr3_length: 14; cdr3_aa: CASSEQGWNSPLHF; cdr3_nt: TGTGCCAGCAGTGAACAGGGATGGAATTCACCCCTCCACTTT
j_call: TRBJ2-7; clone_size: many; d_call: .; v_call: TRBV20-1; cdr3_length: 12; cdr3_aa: CSAGWRGREQYF; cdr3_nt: TGCAGTGCCGGATGGCGGGGTCGCGAGCAGTACTTC
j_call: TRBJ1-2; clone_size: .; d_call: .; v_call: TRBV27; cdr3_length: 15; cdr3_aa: CASSLFPGTNYGYTF; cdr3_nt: TGTGCCAGCAGTTTATTTCCTGGCACAAACTATGGCTACACCTTC
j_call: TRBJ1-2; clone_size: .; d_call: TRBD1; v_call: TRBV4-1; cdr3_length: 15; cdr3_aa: CASSQTDRANYGYTF; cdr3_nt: TGCGCCAGCAGCCAAACGGACAGGGCTAACTATGGCTACACCTTC
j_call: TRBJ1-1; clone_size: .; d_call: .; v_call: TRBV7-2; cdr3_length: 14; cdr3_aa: CASSWQAWGTEAFF; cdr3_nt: TGTGCCAGCAGTTGGCAGGCTTGGGGCACTGAAGCTTTCTTT
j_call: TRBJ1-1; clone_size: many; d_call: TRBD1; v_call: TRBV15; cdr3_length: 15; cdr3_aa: CATSGQGLLNTEAFF; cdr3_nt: TGTGCCACCAGCGGACAGGGGCTTCTGAACACTGAAGCTTTCTTT
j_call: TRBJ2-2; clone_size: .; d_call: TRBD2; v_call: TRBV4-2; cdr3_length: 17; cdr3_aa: CASSQDVISGSPGELFF; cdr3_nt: TGTGCCAGCAGCCAAGATGTGATAAGCGGGAGCCCCGGGGAGCTGTTTTTT
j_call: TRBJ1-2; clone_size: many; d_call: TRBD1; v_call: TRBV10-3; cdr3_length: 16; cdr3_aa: CAISVPDRGPRYGYTF; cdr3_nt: TGTGCCATCAGTGTCCCTGACAGGGGGCCTCGGTATGGCTACACCTTC
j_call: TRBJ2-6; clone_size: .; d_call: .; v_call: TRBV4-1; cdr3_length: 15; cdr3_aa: CASRHVGQGAYVLTF; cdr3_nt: TGCGCCAGCAGGCACGTGGGGCAGGGTGCCTACGTCCTGACTTTC
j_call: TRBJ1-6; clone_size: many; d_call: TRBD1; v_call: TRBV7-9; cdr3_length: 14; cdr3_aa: CASSSGQASSPLHF; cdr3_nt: TGTGCCAGCAGCTCCGGACAGGCTTCTTCACCCCTCCACTTT
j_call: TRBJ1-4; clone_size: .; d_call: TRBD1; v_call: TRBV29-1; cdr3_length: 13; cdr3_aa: CSVGTGETEKLFF; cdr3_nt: TGCAGCGTCGGGACAGGGGAGACCGAAAAACTGTTTTTT
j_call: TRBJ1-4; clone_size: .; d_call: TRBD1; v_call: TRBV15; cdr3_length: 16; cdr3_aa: CATSSPGPGGGEKLFF; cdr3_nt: TGTGCCACCAGCAGCCCCGGGCCAGGGGGCGGTGAAAAACTGTTTTTT
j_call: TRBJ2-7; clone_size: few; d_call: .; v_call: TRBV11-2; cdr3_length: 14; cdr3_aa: CASSLGRVVYEQYF; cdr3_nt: TGTGCCAGCAGCTTGGGCAGGGTAGTCTACGAGCAGTACTTC
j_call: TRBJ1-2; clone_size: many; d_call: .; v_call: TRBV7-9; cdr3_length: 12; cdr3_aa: CASSPTRDGYTF; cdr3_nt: TGTGCCAGCAGCCCCACGAGGGATGGCTACACCTTC
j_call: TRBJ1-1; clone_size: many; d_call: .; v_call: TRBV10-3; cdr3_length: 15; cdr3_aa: CASSLKLEQHTEAFF; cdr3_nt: TGTGCCAGCAGTTTGAAGTTGGAGCAGCACACTGAAGCTTTCTTT